This entry describes one T cell receptor beta chain. These data belong to a study of patients and donors after allogeneic stem cell transplantation. The V gene lost 2 bases and the J gene lost 2 bases, with 14 bases spanning the gap. Per the germline V gene, CDR1 is LNHNV and CDR2 is YYDKDF (reference sequence). The CDR3 spans 16 residues. A single record per CDR3 protein comes from TCRdb applying MiXCR to the RT-PCR reads. Of approximately 200,000 distinct CDR3 sequences listed, 41% are singletons. The chain couples TRBV15 to TRBJ2-3; tentatively, D is TRBD2 (6 bases). The clonotype comes from a human donor who was either an allogeneic HSCT recipient or a stem cell or donor lymphocyte infusion donor (not recorded which). It is not recorded whose cells these are; they may come from a transplant donor. The sequencing input was blood, either unsorted or a sorted T cell fraction (not recorded which). The CDR3 is CATSRRYSGDTDTQYF. The CDR3 DNA reads TGTGCCACCAGCAGACGTTACTCGGGGGACACAGATACGCAGTATTTT.